Presented here are 24 T cell receptor beta chains from one specimen sequenced in a study of cytomegalovirus exposure and HLA in healthy donors. 60 Vbeta and 13 Jbeta primers were used in PCR. Generated by immunoSEQ multiplex PCR, the TCRdb table keeps only in-frame clones and is missing some. The sample records 100,000 to 150,000 clones, around 74% being singletons. Sequenced: PBMCs. The receptors shown here come from a male donor in good health and CMV-seronegative.

The V and J genes are TRBV5-8 and TRBJ2-2; D possibly corresponds to TRBD1 (6 bases). The CDR3 is 16 residues long. V lost 3 bases, J lost 3 bases, and 15 bases lay in between. CDR1 is SGHTS and CDR2 is YDEGEE in the germline V gene. The CDR3: CASSSNRVADTGELFF. The CDR3 DNA is TGTGCCAGCAGCTCGAACAGGGTAGCAGACACCGGGGAGCTGTTTTTT.

The chain has TRBV5-1 and TRBJ1-2, with D perhaps matching TRBD1 (5 bases). The CDR3 totals 14 residues. Germline V gives CDR1 SGHRS, CDR2 YFSETQ. V lost 0 bases and J lost 2, with 8 bases in between. The CDR3 DNA follows: TGCGCCAGCAGCTTGGCGACAGTAAACTATGGCTACACCTTC. Protein sequence: CASSLATVNYGYTF.

This clone showed up just a few times. This chain joins TRBV5-4 and TRBJ2-5; D gene unclear. Germline CDR1 SGHNT, CDR2 YYREEE (reference sequence). This CDR3 is built from 14 residues. The V gene lost 6 bases and the J gene lost 5 bases, with 17 bases spanning the gap. This CDR3 reads CASTRSGRLETQYF. For the CDR3, the DNA is TGTGCCAGCACCCGGTCTGGAAGACTGGAGACCCAGTACTTC.

V gene TRBV6-6 combines with J gene TRBJ2-3, with D maybe TRBD2 (6 bases). This CDR3 is built from 13 residues. Trimming took 5 bases from V and 5 from J, leaving 11 bases between them. CDR1 MNHNY and CDR2 SVGAGI come from the germline V gene (reference sequence). The CDR3 loop reads CASSRLDLDTQYF. CDR3 sequence (DNA): TGTGCCAGCAGTCGACTAGATCTAGATACGCAGTATTTT.

V usage is TRBV5-1 and J usage is TRBJ2-7; 12 positions agree with TRBD2. The CDR3 runs 15 residues. Germline CDR1 reads SGHRS; CDR2 reads YFSETQ. V lost 5 bases, J lost 3 bases, and 6 bases stayed unmatched. CDR3 loop: CASSSTSGSRYEQYF. The CDR3 DNA reads as TGCGCCAGCAGTTCGACTAGCGGGAGTCGCTACGAGCAGTACTTC.

The chain employs TRBV25-1 and TRBJ2-1; maybe TRBD1 (6 bases). V lost 4 bases and J 3 bases, leaving 13 bases between the germline ends. Germline V CDR1 and CDR2: MGHDK, SYGVNS. The CDR3 is 15 residues long. Here the CDR3 reads CASSVQGPIYNEQFF. The CDR3 nucleotides read TGTGCCAGCAGTGTACAGGGTCCTATCTACAATGAGCAGTTCTTC.

The rearrangement uses TRBV2 and TRBJ1-5; TRBD1 agrees at 10 bases. Germline CDR1 SNHLY, CDR2 FYNNEI. V trimming: 6 bases; J trimming: 7 bases; junction bases outside the gene matches: 9. The CDR3 extends over 15 amino acids. This CDR3 reads CASSPTGGAKQPQHF. The CDR3 bases are TGTGCCAGCAGCCCGACAGGGGGCGCAAAGCAGCCCCAGCATTTT.

The rearrangement uses TRBV7-6 and TRBJ2-5, with 16 bases matching TRBD2. Germline CDR1 SGHVS, CDR2 FNYEAQ. This CDR3 spans 18 amino acids. V lost 5 bases to trimming and J lost 0 bases; unmatched junction nucleotides: 6. The CDR3 nucleotides are TGTGCCAGCAGCCCGGGACTAGCGGGAGGGCCAGACCAAGAGACCCAGTACTTC. Translated: CASSPGLAGGPDQETQYF. Complete variable domain (other parts from reference TRBV7-6 and TRBJ2-5): GAGVSQSPRYKVTKRGQDVALRCDPISGHVSLYWYRQALGQGPEFLTYFNYEAQQDKSGLPNDRFSAERPEGSISTLTIQRTEQRDSAMYRCASSPGLAGGPDQETQYFGPGTRLLVL.

The DNA for the CDR3 is TGTGCCAGCAGTAAGACCTACATGACAGGGGGGGAACAAGAGACCCAGTACTTC. It codes for CASSKTYMTGGEQETQYF. The genes are TRBV28 and TRBJ2-5, with 9 bases fitting TRBD1. The CDR3 covers 18 residues. Trimming removed 5 bases from V and 2 bases from J; junction bases left unmatched: 15. Germline V gene data show CDR1 as MDHEN and CDR2 as SYDVKM.

V gene TRBV5-1 combines with J gene TRBJ2-5; possible D gene TRBD2, 6 bases. The V end was cut by 4 bases, the J end by 5 bases, with 27 bases between. The CDR3 is made up of 18 amino acids. CDR1 and CDR2 from the germline V gene are SGHRS and YFSETQ. The CDR3 sequence: CASSPGLMAGTARETQYF. In nucleotides, the CDR3 is TGCGCCAGCAGCCCTGGTTTAATGGCGGGGACCGCGAGGGAGACCCAGTACTTC.

This sequence joins TRBV7-8 and TRBJ1-1, with unresolved D. This CDR3 is built from 13 residues. Germline V lookup: CDR1 SGHVS, CDR2 FQNEAQ. The V end lost 5 bases, the J end lost 5 bases, and 12 bases lay between the germline ends. The CDR3, as DNA: TGTGCCAGCAGCCAACGGTTTTCGACTGAAGCTTTCTTT. This codes for CASSQRFSTEAFF.

The chain joins TRBV5-1 to TRBJ2-5, with 13 positions matching TRBD2. After removal of 2 bases from V and 4 bases from J, the junction contained 8 bases not matched to a gene. From germline, CDR1 is SGHRS and CDR2 YFSETQ. The CDR3 sequence is 17 residues long. CDR3 amino acids: CASSFGLAGAEGETQYF. In nucleotides, the CDR3 is TGCGCCAGCAGCTTTGGACTAGCGGGGGCCGAGGGAGAGACCCAGTACTTC.

The rearrangement joins TRBV28 to TRBJ1-2, with D perhaps TRBD1 (5 bases). This CDR3 spans 14 amino acids. Per germline, CDR1 MDHEN and CDR2 SYDVKM. V gave up 2 bases and J gave up 0 bases, with 7 bases separating them. The CDR3 DNA follows: TGTGCCAGCAGTTTACCGGACACTAACTATGGCTACACCTTC. Its protein product is CASSLPDTNYGYTF.

This clone has a single count. This chain links TRBV11-3 with TRBJ2-1, with a weak D call TRBD2 (5 bases). From germline, CDR1 is SGHNT and CDR2 YENEEA. Trimming took 5 bases from V and 0 from J, leaving 14 bases between them. The CDR3 spans 16 residues. The CDR3, as DNA: TGTGCCAGCAGCCCCCGGACGGGAAGCTCCTACAATGAGCAGTTCTTC. This codes for CASSPRTGSSYNEQFF. The full variable domain, in which reference TRBV11-3 and TRBJ2-1 provide the parts outside the CDR3, is EAGVVQSPRYKIIEKKQPVAFWCNPISGHNTLYWYLQNLGQGPELLIRYENEEAVDDSQLPKDRFSAERLKGVDSTLKIQPAELGDSAVYLCASSPRTGSSYNEQFFGPGTRLTVL.

The chain has TRBV7-2 and TRBJ2-5; 8 positions agree with TRBD1. The CDR3 runs 15 residues. Germline CDR1 is SGHTA and CDR2 is FQGNSA. Trimming removed 4 bases from V and 2 bases from J; junction bases left unmatched: 6. The CDR3, as DNA: TGTGCCAGCAGCTCAGGGGGCTGGTATCAAGAGACCCAGTACTTC. As protein: CASSSGGWYQETQYF.

This clone was observed a few times. The chain recombines TRBV11-2 with TRBJ1-1; D ambiguous. CDR3 length: 13 amino acids. V lost 5 bases and J lost 0, with 7 bases in between. From germline, CDR1 is SGHAT and CDR2 FQNNGV. CDR3 loop: CASSTTVNTEAFF. The CDR3, as DNA: TGTGCCAGCAGCACAACAGTGAACACTGAAGCTTTCTTT.

The V and J genes are TRBV7-9 and TRBJ2-2; 9 nucleotides align to TRBD2. The V and J ends lost 10 bases and 4 bases, in that order; junction bases with no gene match: 7. CDR1 and CDR2 from the germline V gene are SEHNR and FQNEAQ (reference sequence). The CDR3 loop spans 14 amino acids. The CDR3 loop reads CATAGGPLTGELFF. Here the CDR3 DNA reads TGTGCCACCGCGGGGGGGCCGCTCACCGGGGAGCTGTTTTTT.

The chain carries TRBV7-9 and TRBJ2-1; D uncertain. With 7 bases removed from V and 7 bases from J, the gap between germline ends came to 14 bases. The CDR3 is 13 amino acids. Germline V lookup: CDR1 SEHNR, CDR2 FQNEAQ (reference sequence). The CDR3 region is CASIPAASNEQFF. CDR3 DNA sequence: TGTGCCAGCATCCCCGCGGCCTCTAATGAGCAGTTCTTC.

The CDR3 sequence: CASSVSSGSNQPQHF. The CDR3 DNA follows: TGTGCCAGCAGCGTGTCTTCAGGGAGCAATCAGCCCCAGCATTTT. The chain couples TRBV9 to TRBJ1-5; possible D gene TRBD1, 5 bases. Between the trimmed V and J ends, which lost 2 bases and 1 base, there was a span of 10 bases. Germline CDR1 and CDR2: SGDLS and YYNGEE. This CDR3 spans 15 amino acids.

The gene calls are TRBV4-3 and TRBJ2-6; TRBD1 matches 12 bases. The germline V gene has CDR1 LGHNA and CDR2 YSLEER. This CDR3 has 17 amino acids. V shed 3 bases, J shed 2 bases, and the junction held 2 bases outside the gene matches. For the CDR3, the DNA is TGCGCCAGCAGCCAGGGACAGGGGGCTACTGGGGCCAACGTCCTGACTTTC. As protein: CASSQGQGATGANVLTF.

The chain has TRBV19 and TRBJ2-1; 9 bases agree with TRBD2. Germline CDR1 LNHDA, CDR2 SQIVND (reference sequence). V lost 6 bases and J lost 7; bases outside the gene matches: 10. The CDR3 extends over 15 amino acids. CDR3 loop: CASSFSGRPINEQFF. Here the CDR3 DNA reads TGTGCCAGTAGCTTTAGCGGGAGACCCATTAATGAGCAGTTCTTC. Together with reference TRBV19 and TRBJ2-1, the CDR3 gives the full variable domain: DGGITQSPKYLFRKEGQNVTLSCEQNLNHDAMYWYRQDPGQGLRLIYYSQIVNDFQKGDIAEGYSVSREKKESFPLTVTSAQKNPTAFYLCASSFSGRPINEQFFGPGTRLTVL.

The chain uses TRBV30 and TRBJ2-7; tentative D call: TRBD1 (6 bases). CDR1 GTSNPN and CDR2 SVGIG come from the germline V gene (reference sequence). V was cut by 1 base and J by 1 base, with 11 bases left in between. CDR3 length equals 14 residues. The CDR3 reads CAWSAGAPSYEQYF. CDR3 in DNA: TGTGCCTGGAGTGCAGGGGCCCCATCCTACGAGCAGTACTTC.

CDR3: CASSLSFGDSPLHF. CDR3 nucleotides: TGTGCCAGCAGCTTAAGTTTCGGGGATTCACCCCTCCACTTT. The chain employs TRBV7-3 and TRBJ1-6; D gene unclear. V was trimmed by 1 base and J by 8 bases, leaving 9 bases between them. The CDR3 loop spans 14 amino acids. Germline CDR1 and CDR2: SGHTA and FQGTGA.

In its sample, this clone was seen a few times. This CDR3 is CASKEAGSYEQYF. The CDR3, as DNA: TGTGCCAGCAAGGAGGCGGGATCCTACGAGCAGTACTTC. The chain is built from TRBV6-5 and TRBJ2-7; D perhaps matches TRBD2 (6 bases). Trimming took 7 bases from V and 1 from J, leaving 11 bases between them. CDR1 and CDR2 (germline): MNHEY, SVGAGI. The CDR3 length is 13 residues.